Sequencing of this T cell receptor beta chain was carried out in a study of blood T cell repertoires in COVID-19. Looking at the study overall: The United States, Italy and Spain were the sources of the acute and convalescent COVID-19 samples. T cells, B-cell-depleted T cells, or PBMCs supplied cDNA or gDNA.

Unmatched junction bases numbered 2, after V lost 4 bases and J lost 1 base. This CDR3 contains 14 residues. The germline V gene has CDR1 SGDLS and CDR2 YYNGEE. Original methodology: Amplifying reference gene primers gave estimates of nucleated cell counts. Only in-frame clones appear in the TCRdb table, and some are missing; sequencing was by immunoSEQ multiplex PCR. V, J and clone size are those of that table, while D and trimming were read from the DNA. Among under 100,000 clones, 85% to 95% were seen once, and the ten largest hold about 6.6%. The chain recombines TRBV9 with TRBJ1-5; 7 bases map to TRBD1. The sample comprised peripheral blood. This receptor was identified in a woman in her fifties or sixties with active COVID-19. The CDR3 bases are TGTGCCAGCAGCTCAGGGGGAAGCAATCAGCCCCAGCATTTT. This encodes CASSSGGSNQPQHF.